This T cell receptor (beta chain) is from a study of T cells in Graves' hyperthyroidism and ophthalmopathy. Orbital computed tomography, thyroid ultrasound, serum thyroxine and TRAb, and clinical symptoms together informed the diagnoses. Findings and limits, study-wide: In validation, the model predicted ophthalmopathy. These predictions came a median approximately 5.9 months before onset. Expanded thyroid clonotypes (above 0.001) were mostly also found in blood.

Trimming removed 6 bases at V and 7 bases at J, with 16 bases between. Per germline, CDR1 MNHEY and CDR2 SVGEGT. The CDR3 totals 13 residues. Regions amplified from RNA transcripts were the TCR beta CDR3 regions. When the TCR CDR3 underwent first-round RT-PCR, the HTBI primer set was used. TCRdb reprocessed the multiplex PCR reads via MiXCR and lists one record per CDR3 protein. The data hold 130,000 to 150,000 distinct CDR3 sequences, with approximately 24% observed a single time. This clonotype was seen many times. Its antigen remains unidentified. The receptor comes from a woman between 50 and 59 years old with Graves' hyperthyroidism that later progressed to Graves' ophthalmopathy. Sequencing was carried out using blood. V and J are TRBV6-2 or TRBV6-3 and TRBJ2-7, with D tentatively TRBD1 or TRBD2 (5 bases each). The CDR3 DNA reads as TGTGCCAGCAGGGATACTTCGGGACGGGAGCAGTACTTC. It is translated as CASRDTSGREQYF.